Sequencing of this TCR beta chain was carried out in a study of blood T cell repertoires in COVID-19. Looking at the study overall: Samples came from the United States, Italy and Spain, spanning acute and convalescent COVID-19.

Source study methods: Amplification with reference gene primers provided the estimates of nucleated cell counts. Profiling relied on immunoSEQ multiplex PCR, and the TCRdb table lists in-frame clones only, not all of them. The V and J calls and clone size were taken over from that table, and D and trimming were inferred from the DNA. Of 70,000 to 85,000 clones in the sample, about nine tenths were seen once. Per the germline V gene, CDR1 is LNHNV and CDR2 is YYDKDF (reference sequence). With 3 bases clipped from V and 7 bases from J, the junction kept 9 bases outside the gene matches. The CDR3 consists of 16 residues.

This clonotype originated in a woman in her 50s with active or convalescent COVID-19. The specimen was peripheral blood. The V gene is TRBV15, the J gene TRBJ1-6; 7 bases agree with TRBD1. The CDR3 reads CATSSGDRVMNSPLHF. In nucleotides, the CDR3 is TGTGCCACCAGCAGCGGCGACAGGGTTATGAATTCACCCCTCCACTTT.